The entry below gives a single TCR beta chain sequence along with its context. Its antigen remains unidentified. The sample comes from a study of T cells in Graves' hyperthyroidism and ophthalmopathy. Turning to the study itself: Sampling of peripheral blood happened at initial diagnosis, prior to any treatment.

With 5 bases clipped from V and 3 bases from J, the junction kept 6 bases outside the gene matches. Germline CDR1 and CDR2: MNHNS and SASEGT. This CDR3 is built from 14 residues. Notes on the study in general: In blood, most of the thyroid clonotypes expanded above 0.001 were also present.

There were TCR beta CDR3 regions amplified from RNA transcripts. HTBI primers were employed in a first-round RT-PCR of the TCR CDR3. TCRdb re-called the multiplex PCR reads through MiXCR, storing one row per CDR3 protein. The data show a few hundred thousand distinct CDR3 sequences, roughly 13% seen once. The chain combines TRBV6-1 with TRBJ2-7, with 8 nucleotides matching TRBD1. This receptor was obtained from a man in his thirties or forties with Graves' hyperthyroidism that later progressed to Graves' ophthalmopathy. The sequencing sample was made of blood. The CDR3 spells CASSYGGTGYEQYF. CDR3 DNA sequence: TGTGCCAGCAGTTACGGCGGGACAGGCTACGAGCAGTACTTC.